Sequencing of this T cell receptor beta chain was carried out in a study of T cell responses to AZD1222 COVID-19 vaccine. Sequencing used immunoSEQ multiplex PCR; TCRdb keeps in-frame clones, though not all of them. The repertoire holds more than 70,000 clones, 88% seen once, with roughly 16% in the top ten. The CDR3 spans 14 residues. The germline CDR1 and CDR2 sequences are SGHNT and YYREEE (reference sequence). J lost 7 bases, V lost 4 bases, and 5 bases had no gene match. This rearrangement joins TRBV5-4 to TRBJ1-4; TRBD1 matches at 9 bases. The clonotype originates from an adult in good health. Sequenced material: peripheral blood, taken on day 0 of AZD1222 vaccination. CDR3 region: CASSMDRGSEKLFF. Written as DNA, the CDR3 is TGTGCCAGCAGCATGGACAGGGGATCTGAAAAACTGTTTTTT.